These 8 T cell receptor beta chains came from one sample sequenced in a study of cytomegalovirus exposure and HLA in healthy donors. PCR amplification relied on 60 Vbeta primers (plus 13 Jbeta primers). Here immunoSEQ multiplex PCR was the method, and the copy in TCRdb shows in-frame clones only, minus some. This sample's table has nearly 200,000 clones. Sequenced material: PBMCs. These receptors were collected from a boy younger than 18 in good health and CMV-seronegative.

This rearrangement joins TRBV7-6 to TRBJ2-2; 7 nucleotides match TRBD1. V shed 6 bases, J shed 4 bases, and the junction held 8 bases outside the gene matches. CDR3 length equals 15 residues. Germline V gives CDR1 SGHVS, CDR2 FNYEAQ. The CDR3 nucleotides are TGTGCCAGCAGAGGACAGGATATAATCACCGGGGAGCTGTTTTTT. Its protein product is CASRGQDIITGELFF.

The CDR3 loop reads CASSFSGLQYF. The CDR3 DNA follows: TGCGCCAGCAGCTTCAGCGGGCTCCAGTACTTC. The genes are TRBV5-1 and TRBJ2-5, with D possibly TRBD2 on 6 matching bases. CDR3 size: 11 residues. CDR1 and CDR2 from the germline V gene are SGHRS and YFSETQ. Trimming pared 2 bases from V and 10 bases from J, leaving 9 bases between.

The V and J genes are TRBV6-6 and TRBJ2-1; 10 nucleotides align to TRBD2. The ends lost 6 bases at V and 4 bases at J; junction bases unmatched: 6. Germline V gives CDR1 MNHNY, CDR2 SVGAGI (reference sequence). The CDR3 has 15 residues. Here the CDR3 DNA reads TGTGCCAGCAGAACACTAGCGGGAACTTACAATGAGCAGTTCTTC. This encodes CASRTLAGTYNEQFF.

The chain couples TRBV5-1 to TRBJ2-2; 10 positions match TRBD2. The CDR3 consists of 14 residues. V was pared by 5 bases and J by 3 bases, with 1 base of the junction left unmatched. Germline V gene lookup returns CDR1 SGHRS and CDR2 YFSETQ. Here the CDR3 reads CASRLAGDTGELFF. DNA of the CDR3: TGCGCCAGCAGGCTAGCGGGGGACACCGGGGAGCTGTTTTTT.

V usage is TRBV18 and J usage is TRBJ1-2, with D possibly being TRBD1 (5 bases). Germline loops: CDR1 KGHSH, CDR2 LQKENI. Trimming took 2 bases from V and 3 from J, leaving 10 bases between them. This CDR3 region has 14 residues. The CDR3 coding sequence is TGTGCCAGCTCACCAGAAAGACAGCACTATGGCTACACCTTC. Protein: CASSPERQHYGYTF.

J is TRBJ1-1 and V is TRBV12-5; tentative D call: TRBD1 (6 bases). Trimming cost V 5 bases and J 7 bases, with 14 bases left between them. This CDR3 contains 13 residues. The germline CDR1 and CDR2 sequences are LGHNT and FRNRAP. The DNA of the CDR3 is TGTGCTAGTGGTCCCTTCTACAGGGATGAAGCTTTCTTT. This sequence encodes CASGPFYRDEAFF.

The chain combines TRBV29-1 with TRBJ1-4; D gene ambiguous. This CDR3 is 13 amino acids long. CDR1 and CDR2 from the germline V gene are SQVTM and ANQGSEA. V was pared by 4 bases and J by 8 bases, with 14 bases between. The CDR3 loop reads CSVGGSAGEKLFF. CDR3 nucleotide sequence: TGCAGCGTTGGAGGCTCGGCCGGGGAAAAACTGTTTTTT.

This chain links TRBV5-1 with TRBJ2-5; the D gene is possibly TRBD1 (6 bases). The germline V gene has CDR1 SGHRS and CDR2 YFSETQ. Trimming removed 3 bases from V and 2 bases from J, with 11 bases in between. The CDR3 is 14 amino acids. The chain's CDR3 is CASSSPRGQETQYF. Written as DNA, the CDR3 is TGCGCCAGCAGCTCACCCAGGGGTCAAGAGACCCAGTACTTC.